Sequencing of this T cell receptor beta chain was carried out in a study of T-cell reconstitution after alpha-beta-depleted transplantation in children. Findings and caveats of the study: T-cell counts and diversity at one year post-transplant came mainly from newly produced T cells.

Worth noting for this clonotype: What it binds is unknown.

The TCRbeta library was prepared with unique molecular identifiers. TCRdb re-derived calls from the PCR reads in MiXCR, one entry per CDR3 protein. This sample has 600,000 to 800,000 distinct CDR3 sequences, with around 12% found just once. Per the germline V gene, CDR1 is MDHEN and CDR2 is SYDVKM. V was clipped by 6 bases and J by 4 bases, with 19 bases between them. There are 15 residues in the CDR3. Sample: PBMCs, taken before TCRalphabeta/CD19-depleted stem cell transplant. The rearrangement links TRBV28 to TRBJ2-7, with a tentative D call TRBD1 (6 bases). The sequence was obtained from a girl aged 2 to 10 with congenital amegakaryocytic thrombocytopenia, due to receive a stem cell transplant. For the CDR3, the DNA is TGTGCCAGCAGCTACCGGGGAACAGGGCTATACGAGCAGTACTTC. It encodes CASSYRGTGLYEQYF.